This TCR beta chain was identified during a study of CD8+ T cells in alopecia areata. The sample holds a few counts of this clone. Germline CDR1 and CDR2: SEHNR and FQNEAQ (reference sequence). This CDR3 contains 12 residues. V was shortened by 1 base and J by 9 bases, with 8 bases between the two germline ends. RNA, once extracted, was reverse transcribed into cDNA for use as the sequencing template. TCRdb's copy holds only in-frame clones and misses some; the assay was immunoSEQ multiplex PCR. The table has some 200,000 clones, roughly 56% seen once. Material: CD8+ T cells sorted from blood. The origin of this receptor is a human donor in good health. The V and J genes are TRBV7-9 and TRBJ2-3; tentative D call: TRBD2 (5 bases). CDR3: CASSLGEITQYF. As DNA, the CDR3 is TGTGCCAGCAGCTTAGGGGAGATCACGCAGTATTTT.